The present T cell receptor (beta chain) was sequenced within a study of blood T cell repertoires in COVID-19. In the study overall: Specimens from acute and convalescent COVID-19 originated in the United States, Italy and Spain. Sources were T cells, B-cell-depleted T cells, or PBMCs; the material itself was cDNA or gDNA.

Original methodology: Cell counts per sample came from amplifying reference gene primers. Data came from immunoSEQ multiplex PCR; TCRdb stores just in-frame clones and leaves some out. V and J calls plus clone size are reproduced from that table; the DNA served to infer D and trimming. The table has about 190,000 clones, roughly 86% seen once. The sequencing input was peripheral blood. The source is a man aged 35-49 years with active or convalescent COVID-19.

CDR3 sequence (DNA): TGTGCCAGCAGCTTTACTAGCGGGGGGTCAGGAGAGCAGTTCTTC. Amino acid sequence: CASSFTSGGSGEQFF. The gene calls are TRBV7-2 and TRBJ2-1; 12 positions match TRBD2. This CDR3 has 15 residues. With 3 bases clipped from V and 10 bases from J, the junction kept 7 bases outside the gene matches. In germline, CDR1 is SGHTA, CDR2 FQGNSA.